The clone carrying this T cell receptor (beta chain) was seen many times. This sample stems from a study of patients and donors after allogeneic stem cell transplantation. One entry per CDR3 protein results from TCRdb running MiXCR on the RT-PCR reads. The top ten clones hold around a third of a sample with 25,000 to 35,000 distinct CDR3 sequences, around 7% of them seen once. Germline V lookup: CDR1 SQVTM, CDR2 ANQGSEA. V lost 4 bases and J lost 1, with 5 bases in between. The CDR3 is 12 residues long. The sequence came from a human donor who was either an allogeneic HSCT recipient or a stem cell or donor lymphocyte infusion donor (not recorded which). It is not recorded whose cells these are; they may come from a transplant donor. Sample: blood, either unsorted or a sorted T cell fraction (not recorded which). The rearrangement joins TRBV29-1 to TRBJ2-1; no firm D call. CDR3 loop: CSVVPSYNEQFF. CDR3 in DNA: TGCAGCGTTGTTCCATCCTACAATGAGCAGTTCTTC.